A single sample gave rise to the 18 T cell receptor beta chains below, sequenced in a study of early T cells in non-severe SARS-CoV-2 infection. TCRdb called the 5' RACE reads again in MiXCR, with one record for every CDR3 protein. The sample carries some 52,000 distinct CDR3 sequences, roughly 8% recorded once. The source material was whole blood. These TCRs come from an adult who was a healthcare worker with PCR-confirmed SARS-CoV-2 infection or an uninfected control (not recorded which).

This clonotype came up many times. The chain combines TRBV29-1 with TRBJ2-5; D not resolved. With 5 bases removed from V and 9 bases from J, the gap between germline ends came to 13 bases. CDR1 SQVTM and CDR2 ANQGSEA come from the germline V gene. This CDR3 contains 11 residues. The DNA for the CDR3 is TGCAGCGTTCGACTGGCTACGGCCCAGTACTTC. Residues: CSVRLATAQYF.

Only a few counts were recorded for this clonotype. The chain is built from TRBV28 and TRBJ1-2; a weak D match, TRBD1 (5 bases). Trimming shortened V by 6 bases and J by 4 bases, and 15 bases separated the two germline ends. CDR1 and CDR2 (germline): MDHEN, SYDVKM. The CDR3 is made up of 14 amino acids. CDR3 nucleotide sequence: TGTGCCAGCAGGGGGGTGGAGGATCGCTATGGCTACACCTTC. Translating it yields CASRGVEDRYGYTF.

Judged by abundance, this clonotype is medium-sized. J is TRBJ2-2 and V is TRBV11-2; D not resolved. The CDR3 is 13 residues long. Germline-derived CDR1 and CDR2 are SGHAT and FQNNGV. Trimming took 4 bases from V and 3 from J, leaving 6 bases between them. The CDR3 protein is CASSSGDTGELFF. The CDR3 DNA sequence: TGTGCCAGCAGCTCAGGAGACACCGGGGAGCTGTTTTTT. The variable domain in full, completed from reference TRBV11-2 and TRBJ2-2, reads EAGVAQSPRYKIIEKRQSVAFWCNPISGHATLYWYQQILGQGPKLLIQFQNNGVVDDSQLPKDRFSAERLKGVDSTLKIQPAKLEDSAVYLCASSSGDTGELFFGEGSRLTVL.

This clonotype has at least ten counts. The chain carries TRBV29-1 and TRBJ2-7; D unresolved. Germline CDR1 SQVTM, CDR2 ANQGSEA. This CDR3 is 13 amino acids long. V dropped 1 base and J dropped 2 bases, with 9 bases sitting between them. The CDR3 bases are TGCAGCGTTGAAGCCTTGCAAACCTACGAGCAGTACTTC. As protein: CSVEALQTYEQYF.

This CDR3 is CASAPGGPYEQYF. CDR3 DNA: TGTGCTAGTGCCCCCGGGGGGCCCTACGAGCAGTACTTC. The V and J genes are TRBV12-5 and TRBJ2-7; D is possibly TRBD2 (7 bases). Trimming shortened V by 7 bases and J by 2 bases, and 12 bases separated the two germline ends. Germline V gene lookup returns CDR1 LGHNT and CDR2 FRNRAP. The CDR3 is 13 amino acids.

This clonotype was found many times. The rearrangement uses TRBV27 and TRBJ2-7; 7 positions match TRBD1. The CDR3 loop spans 16 amino acids. V lost 3 bases and J lost 4; bases outside the gene matches: 12. Germline CDR1 MNHEY, CDR2 SMNVEV (reference sequence). CDR3 nucleotide sequence: TGTGCCAGCAGTTTGAGGTGGGGGACAGTGACTTACGAGCAGTACTTC. It codes for CASSLRWGTVTYEQYF.

The chain employs TRBV5-1 and TRBJ1-1; a weak D match, TRBD1 (5 bases). Germline values: CDR1 SGHRS, CDR2 YFSETQ. V shed 2 bases and J shed 1 base, with 9 bases lying between them. CDR3 size: 14 residues. As DNA, the CDR3 is TGCGCCAGCAGCTTCAGGGAGGAGAACACTGAAGCTTTCTTT. This sequence encodes CASSFREENTEAFF. The variable domain in full, with the rest retrieved from reference TRBV5-1 and TRBJ1-1, is KAGVTQTPRYLIKTRGQQVTLSCSPISGHRSVSWYQQTPGQGLQFLFEYFSETQRNKGNFPGRFSGRQFSNSRSEMNVSTLELGDSALYLCASSFREENTEAFFGQGTRLTVV.

This clonotype has a count of ten or more. The chain recombines TRBV7-9 with TRBJ2-3, with TRBD2 matching over 8 bases. This CDR3 has 14 amino acids. V gave up 2 bases and J gave up 6 bases; unmatched junction bases: 4. Per germline, CDR1 SEHNR and CDR2 FQNEAQ (reference sequence). CDR3 DNA sequence: TGTGCCAGCAGCTTAAGCGGGAGTGTCGATACGCAGTATTTT. Translated, it gives CASSLSGSVDTQYF.

About this clonotype: A read error is possible here, since a much larger clone lies one base away. This chain links TRBV19 with TRBJ1-4; the match to TRBD1 covers 7 bases. This CDR3 comprises 15 residues. From germline, CDR1 is LNHDA and CDR2 SQIVND (reference sequence). CDR3 region: CTSSIDTGANEKLFF. CDR3 nucleotide sequence: TGTACCAGTAGTATAGATACAGGGGCTAATGAAAAACTGTTTTTT.

At least ten counts were recorded for this clonotype. This sequence joins TRBV7-3 and TRBJ2-3; no clear D gene. The CDR3 loop spans 13 amino acids. Germline V CDR1 and CDR2: SGHTA, FQGTGA. Trimming removed 2 bases at V and 2 bases at J, with 5 bases between. This chain's CDR3 is CASSLSITDTQYF. CDR3 DNA: TGTGCCAGCAGCTTATCTATCACAGATACGCAGTATTTT. Full variable domain (rest looked up from reference TRBV7-3 and TRBJ2-3): GAGVSQTPSNKVTEKGKYVELRCDPISGHTALYWYRQSLGQGPEFLIYFQGTGAADDSGLPNDRFFAVRPEGSVSTLKIQRTERGDSAVYLCASSLSITDTQYFGPGTRLTVL.

The CDR3 sequence is CASSLKATDSGANVLTF. In DNA form, the CDR3 reads TGTGCCAGCAGCTTAAAGGCGACGGACTCTGGGGCCAACGTCCTGACTTTC. The chain combines TRBV7-3 with TRBJ2-6; D unclear. The V end was cut by 1 base, the J end by 0 bases, with 10 bases between. The germline CDR1 and CDR2 sequences are SGHTA and FQGTGA. The CDR3 consists of 17 residues.

Only a few counts were recorded for this clonotype. The J gene is TRBJ2-7, the V gene TRBV12-3 or TRBV12-4; D gene ambiguous. CDR3 length equals 15 residues. V was shortened by 2 bases and J by 2 bases, with 13 bases between the two germline ends. This chain's CDR3 is CASSLRVDRTYEQYF. CDR3 in DNA: TGTGCCAGCAGTTTAAGGGTGGACCGCACCTACGAGCAGTACTTC.

The chain links TRBV7-8 to TRBJ2-5, with a tentative D call TRBD2 (7 bases). Between the trimmed V and J ends, which lost 8 bases and 5 bases, there was a span of 12 bases. The CDR3 is made up of 12 amino acids. CDR1 is SGHVS and CDR2 is FQNEAQ in the germline V gene. CDR3 region: CASGGAWETQYF. The CDR3 nucleotides are TGTGCCAGCGGGGGGGCTTGGGAGACCCAGTACTTC.

This clonotype was seen at least ten times. This chain connects TRBV7-3 to TRBJ2-7, with TRBD1 as a possible D gene (6 bases). Germline assignment: CDR1 SGHTA and CDR2 FQGTGA. The CDR3 loop spans 13 amino acids. V was trimmed by 0 bases and J by 3 bases, leaving 6 bases between them. The CDR3 here is CASSLTGGYEQYF. CDR3 nucleotides: TGTGCCAGCAGCTTAACAGGGGGCTACGAGCAGTACTTC.

J is TRBJ1-4 and V is TRBV5-6; D unclear. Germline lookup yields CDR1 SGHDT and CDR2 YYEEEE. Trimming cost V 1 base and J 0 bases, with 7 bases left between them. The CDR3 is 15 residues long. CDR3 nucleotides: TGTGCCAGCAGCTTGTTCTCTGCAACTAATGAAAAACTGTTTTTT. This gives the protein CASSLFSATNEKLFF. The whole variable domain, filled in from reference TRBV5-6 and TRBJ1-4, reads DAGVTQSPTHLIKTRGQQVTLRCSPKSGHDTVSWYQQALGQGPQFIFQYYEEEERQRGNFPDRFSGHQFPNYSSELNVNALLLGDSALYLCASSLFSATNEKLFFGSGTQLSVL.

V usage is TRBV6-5 and J usage is TRBJ2-2, with unresolved D. CDR3 length equals 12 residues. Germline assignment: CDR1 MNHEY and CDR2 SVGAGI. The V and J ends lost 7 bases and 8 bases respectively, with 11 bases between them. Written as DNA, the CDR3 is TGTGCCAGCAACTACGGGTCTGGGGAGCTGTTTTTT. It encodes CASNYGSGELFF.

This clonotype was seen ten or more times. The V and J genes are TRBV7-9 and TRBJ2-1; 7 bases map to TRBD2. The CDR3 covers 13 residues. The junction had 3 bases not matched to a gene; V was cut back by 0 bases and J by 10 bases. From germline, CDR1 is SEHNR and CDR2 FQNEAQ (reference sequence). CDR3 nucleotides: TGTGCCAGCAGCTTAGCCGGGGGGAGCGAGCAGTTCTTC. Translated: CASSLAGGSEQFF.

The chain employs TRBV11-2 and TRBJ1-2; TRBD1 might be the D (6 bases). CDR1 and CDR2 (germline): SGHAT, FQNNGV. The CDR3 totals 15 residues. The V end lost 5 bases, the J end lost 7 bases, and 20 bases lay between the germline ends. The CDR3 protein is CASSTQGPVLGGYTF. The DNA for the CDR3 is TGTGCCAGCAGCACACAGGGTCCCGTCTTGGGTGGCTACACCTTC.